The 20 T cell receptor beta chains below were found in one sample sequenced in a study of spatial heterogeneity in lung cancer. The study's findings and limits: How many expanded intratumoral alpha and beta TCRs were present tracked the tumor mutation count, which was a count of nonsynonymous mutations.

Each CDR3 protein is one row after TCRdb ran MiXCR on the 5' RACE reads. The sample holds about 9,800 distinct CDR3 sequences, 5.5% to 7% seen once. The time point: sample taken at primary tumor resection. Their recognized antigens are unknown. The source was lung tumor tissue, collected at surgery. These receptors were taken from a male donor with early-stage non-small cell lung cancer.

In this sample, this clonotype turned up many times. Little can be read into the size of this beta chain, an off-target read in a library designed for alpha chains. The rearrangement uses TRBV10-3 and TRBJ1-6; D possibly corresponds to TRBD1 (6 bases). The CDR3 runs 15 residues. Germline V gene lookup returns CDR1 ENHRY and CDR2 SYGVKD. V lost 2 bases to trimming and J lost 7 bases, with 12 bases between them. CDR3 sequence reads: CAISETGLKNSPLHF. The DNA for the CDR3 is TGTGCCATCAGTGAGACAGGGCTAAAGAATTCACCCCTCCACTTT.

The sample holds many counts of this clonotype. This beta chain is a stray read from a library made for alpha chains; its abundance is not meaningful. This chain links TRBV5-1 with TRBJ1-1; D gene ambiguous. This CDR3 region has 15 residues. Germline V gene sequence: CDR1 SGHRS, CDR2 YFSETQ. V gave up 0 bases and J gave up 0 bases, with 9 bases separating them. The CDR3 loop is CASSLVLSVNTEAFF. The CDR3 DNA reads as TGCGCCAGCAGCTTGGTTCTCTCGGTGAACACTGAAGCTTTCTTT.

This clonotype is medium-sized. Because this beta chain is a stray read in a library intended to capture alpha chains, its abundance should not be given much weight. This sequence joins TRBV9 and TRBJ2-1; D is unresolved. V was pared by 0 bases and J by 3 bases, with 10 bases between. Germline V gene data show CDR1 as SGDLS and CDR2 as YYNGEE. This CDR3 is 15 amino acids long. For the CDR3, the DNA is TGTGCCAGCAGCGTAGATCGGGTAGACTACAATGAGCAGTTCTTC. This translates into CASSVDRVDYNEQFF.

This clonotype was detected many times. Since it is a stray read in a library aimed at alpha chains, this beta chain has a size that is not meaningful. This rearrangement joins TRBV18 to TRBJ2-3; unclear D gene. CDR3 length: 11 residues. Between the trimmed V and J ends, which lost 3 bases and 2 bases, there was a span of 0 bases. Looked up from germline, CDR1 is KGHSH and CDR2 is LQKENI. The CDR3 DNA follows: TGTGCCAGCTCACCCACAGATACGCAGTATTTT. The encoded protein is CASSPTDTQYF.

A remark on this clonotype: Within a library made for alpha chains, this beta chain is off target, and its count is uninformative. The rearrangement uses TRBV4-2 and TRBJ1-1; the D gene is possibly TRBD1 (5 bases). Germline V gene data show CDR1 as LGHNA and CDR2 as YNFKEQ. The V and J ends lost 0 bases and 7 bases respectively, with 21 bases between them. This CDR3 comprises 17 residues. The CDR3 DNA is TGTGCCAGCAGCCAAGATGCTTTAGGGGCGGCCACCTATGAAGCTTTCTTT. Protein sequence: CASSQDALGAATYEAFF.

In its sample, this clonotype ranks as medium-sized. The size of this beta chain means little, since it is a stray read in a library made for alpha chains. This chain connects TRBV20-1 to TRBJ2-5; possible D gene TRBD2, 6 bases. CDR1 and CDR2 from the germline V gene are DFQATT and SNEGSKA (reference sequence). V lost 5 bases, J lost 4 bases, and 17 bases lay in between. This CDR3 has 14 residues. The CDR3 region is CSAFRLGRAETQYF. The CDR3 DNA follows: TGCAGTGCTTTTCGACTAGGTAGGGCAGAGACCCAGTACTTC.

This clonotype was detected many times. In a library made to pick up alpha chains, this beta chain is a stray read with a size that means little. The CDR3 DNA sequence: TGTGCCAGCAGCTTGGCTATGGGGGCGGTTAACTATGGCTACACCTTC. Translating it yields CASSLAMGAVNYGYTF. The gene calls are TRBV5-6 and TRBJ1-2; a weak D match, TRBD1 (6 bases). The CDR3 runs 16 residues. The ends were cut back, 0 bases at V and 1 base at J, with 13 bases in the middle. Per the germline V gene, CDR1 is SGHDT and CDR2 is YYEEEE.

The table lists this clonotype with many counts. This beta chain lies outside the target of a library built for alpha chains; its clone size means little. In DNA, the CDR3 is TGTGCCAGCAGTCTAGCGGGAGGGAAGCGTGACGAGCAGTACTTC. Encoded protein: CASSLAGGKRDEQYF. The chain carries TRBV28 and TRBJ2-7, with TRBD2 identical over 12 bases. The CDR3 contains 15 residues. Trimming cost V 5 bases and J 5 bases; bases outside gene matches: 7. Germline values: CDR1 MDHEN, CDR2 SYDVKM.

This clonotype was observed at least ten times. This beta chain was picked up by a library intended for alpha chains and is off target, so its count carries little meaning. CDR3 in DNA: TGTGCCAGCAGGACGACCGGGGAGCTGTTTTTT. It specifies CASRTTGELFF. This chain joins TRBV6-1 and TRBJ2-2; D uncertain. In germline, CDR1 is MNHNS, CDR2 SASEGT. The CDR3 loop spans 11 amino acids. Trimming removed 6 bases from V and 5 bases from J, with 4 bases in between.

The table lists this clonotype with many counts. Being off target in a library aimed at alpha chains, this beta chain has a size of little meaning. This chain joins TRBV20-1 and TRBJ2-3; no reliable D call. The CDR3 is made up of 15 amino acids. Trimming pared 0 bases from V and 3 bases from J, leaving 13 bases between. CDR1 DFQATT and CDR2 SNEGSKA come from the germline V gene (reference sequence). CDR3 loop: CSAREASGFTDTQYF. As DNA, the CDR3 is TGCAGTGCTAGAGAGGCTAGTGGGTTTACAGATACGCAGTATTTT.

About this clonotype: This could be a read error, since a much larger clone is one nucleotide away. This beta chain came through as a stray read in a library set up for alpha chains, and its size says little. The chain combines TRBV5-1 with TRBJ2-2, with no clear D. V dropped 0 bases and J dropped 1 base, with 10 bases sitting between them. The length of the CDR3 is 16 residues. Germline V gives CDR1 SGHRS, CDR2 YFSETQ. CDR3: CASSLERPENTGELFF. The DNA for the CDR3 is TGCGCCAGCAGCTTGGAACGGCCCGAGAACACCGGGGAGCTGTTTTTT.

This clonotype appeared many times. This beta chain appears as a stray read in a library generated for alpha chains; its size is not informative. The chain recombines TRBV28 with TRBJ2-5; 7 bases fit TRBD2. V was pared by 10 bases and J by 0 bases, with 8 bases of the junction left unmatched. CDR1 is MDHEN and CDR2 is SYDVKM in the germline V gene. The CDR3 extends over 14 amino acids. The CDR3 sequence: CAIHGGRDQETQYF. The CDR3 DNA is TGTGCCATCCACGGGGGGAGGGACCAAGAGACCCAGTACTTC.

This clonotype was found many times. The size of this beta chain means little, since it is a stray read in a library made for alpha chains. The rearrangement joins TRBV6-1 to TRBJ2-1; possibly TRBD2 for D (6 bases). Trimming took off 8 bases at V and 0 bases at J, with 14 bases between the two ends. Germline CDR1 is MNHNS and CDR2 is SASEGT. The CDR3 spans 15 residues. This CDR3 reads CASGEATSSYNEQFF. The CDR3 DNA follows: TGTGCCAGCGGGGAAGCGACTAGCTCCTACAATGAGCAGTTCTTC.

This clonotype was picked up many times. The size of this beta chain means little, since it is a stray read in a library made for alpha chains. The J gene is TRBJ1-5, the V gene TRBV12-5, with TRBD1 matching over 10 bases. V trimming: 6 bases; J trimming: 4 bases; junction bases outside the gene matches: 6. The V gene's germline CDR1 is LGHNT and CDR2 FRNRAP. The CDR3 sequence is 15 residues long. CDR3: CASGYRDRGNQPQHF. The CDR3 DNA reads TGTGCTAGTGGGTACCGGGACAGGGGAAATCAGCCCCAGCATTTT.

With respect to this clonotype: With the library built for alpha chains, this beta chain is off target and its frequency is not meaningful. The chain is built from TRBV18 and TRBJ1-2; 7 bases are shared with TRBD1. CDR3 length equals 18 residues. From germline, CDR1 is KGHSH and CDR2 LQKENI. V lost 3 bases, J lost 1 base, and 14 bases stayed unmatched. The CDR3 is CASSPIPGQRGLNYGYTF. CDR3 DNA: TGTGCCAGCTCACCGATTCCGGGACAGAGAGGCCTTAACTATGGCTACACCTTC.

Many counts were recorded for this clonotype. This beta chain slipped into a library made for alpha chains as a stray read, so its size is not meaningful. CDR3 protein: CASSSRGRMNNEQFF. CDR3 DNA: TGTGCCAGCAGCTCACGGGGACGGATGAACAATGAGCAGTTCTTC. V usage is TRBV7-9 and J usage is TRBJ2-1; D may be TRBD1 or TRBD2 (5 bases each). V was clipped by 4 bases and J by 5 bases, with 15 bases between them. Germline V gene lookup returns CDR1 SEHNR and CDR2 FQNEAQ (reference sequence). This CDR3 spans 15 amino acids.

This clonotype was seen at least ten times. This beta chain appears as a stray read in a library generated for alpha chains; its size is not informative. V and J are TRBV2 and TRBJ1-3; D unresolved. Per germline, CDR1 SNHLY and CDR2 FYNNEI. V was pared by 5 bases and J by 0 bases, with 11 bases between. The CDR3 loop spans 15 amino acids. The CDR3 reads CASSRPKSSGNTIYF. The CDR3 coding sequence is TGTGCCAGCAGTCGCCCAAAGAGCTCTGGAAACACCATATATTTT.

This clonotype was counted many times. This beta chain is an off-target read within a library intended for alpha chains, so its frequency means little. This chain links TRBV5-1 with TRBJ2-1; no definite D call. The CDR3 spans 16 residues. Germline V gene sequence: CDR1 SGHRS, CDR2 YFSETQ. V lost 0 bases and J 0 bases, leaving 10 bases between the germline ends. DNA for the CDR3: TGCGCCAGCAGCTTGGAGGCCGCCAGCTCCTACAATGAGCAGTTCTTC. Amino acids: CASSLEAASSYNEQFF.

This clonotype was counted many times. With the library built for alpha chains, this beta chain is off target and its frequency is not meaningful. The chain is built from TRBV24-1 and TRBJ2-2, with 7 bases fitting TRBD2. J lost 0 bases, V lost 4 bases, and 4 bases had no gene match. The CDR3 consists of 16 residues. The germline V gene has CDR1 KGHDR and CDR2 SFDVKD. CDR3 in amino acids: CATSEGGRTNTGELFF. The CDR3 coding sequence is TGTGCCACCAGTGAAGGCGGGAGAACGAACACCGGGGAGCTGTTTTTT.

This clonotype was recorded many times. The library was designed around alpha chains, so this beta chain is a stray read whose abundance carries little weight. The chain employs TRBV18 and TRBJ1-5; D may be TRBD1 (6 bases). Germline CDR1 reads KGHSH; CDR2 reads LQKENI. The V end lost 3 bases, the J end lost 10 bases, and 16 bases lay between the germline ends. The CDR3 covers 14 residues. The CDR3 loop reads CASSPGGPGEPQHF. CDR3 nucleotide sequence: TGTGCCAGCTCACCCGGGGGCCCCGGTGAACCCCAGCATTTT.